This TCR beta chain was sequenced for a study of blood T cell repertoires in COVID-19. Authors' processing steps: Amplification with reference gene primers provided the estimates of nucleated cell counts. The assay was immunoSEQ multiplex PCR, and TCRdb's table has in-frame clones only and misses some. V and J calls and clone size come straight from that table; D and trimming were deduced from the DNA. Found here are 310,000 or so clones, around 86% of them singletons; the top ten hold around 1.6%. There are a few counts of this clone. The clonotype comes from a woman between 45 and 65 years old with acute or convalescent COVID-19. The sample taken for sequencing was peripheral blood.

The CDR3 protein is CASSPRQIPNTGELFF. CDR3 nucleotides: TGTGCCAGCAGCCCCCGACAGATTCCGAACACCGGGGAGCTGTTTTTT. This chain links TRBV7-9 with TRBJ2-2, with D maybe TRBD1 (5 bases). The V end was cut by 5 bases, the J end by 0 bases, with 13 bases between. This CDR3 has 16 amino acids. Per the germline V gene, CDR1 is SEHNR and CDR2 is FQNEAQ (reference sequence). Based on the CDR3 plus reference TRBV7-9 and TRBJ2-2, the full variable domain is DTGVSQNPRHKITKRGQNVTFRCDPISEHNRLYWYRQTLGQGPEFLTYFQNEAQLEKSRLLSDRFSAERPKGSFSTLEIQRTEQGDSAMYLCASSPRQIPNTGELFFGEGSRLTVL.